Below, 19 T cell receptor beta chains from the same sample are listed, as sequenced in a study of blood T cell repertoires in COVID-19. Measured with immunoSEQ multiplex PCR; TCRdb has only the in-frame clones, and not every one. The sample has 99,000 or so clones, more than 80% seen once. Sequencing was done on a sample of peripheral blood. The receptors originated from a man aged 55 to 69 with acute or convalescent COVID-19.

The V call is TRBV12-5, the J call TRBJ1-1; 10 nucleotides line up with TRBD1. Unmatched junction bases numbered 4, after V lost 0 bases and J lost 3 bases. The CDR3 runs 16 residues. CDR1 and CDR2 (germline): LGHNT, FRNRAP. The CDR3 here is CASGLVTGTGDTEAFF. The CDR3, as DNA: TGTGCTAGTGGTTTGGTTACTGGGACAGGGGACACTGAAGCTTTCTTT. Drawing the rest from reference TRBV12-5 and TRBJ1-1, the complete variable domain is DARVTQTPRHKVTEMGQEVTMRCQPILGHNTVFWYRQTMMQGLELLAYFRNRAPLDDSGMPKDRFSAEMPDATLATLKIQPSEPRDSAVYFCASGLVTGTGDTEAFFGQGTRLTVV.

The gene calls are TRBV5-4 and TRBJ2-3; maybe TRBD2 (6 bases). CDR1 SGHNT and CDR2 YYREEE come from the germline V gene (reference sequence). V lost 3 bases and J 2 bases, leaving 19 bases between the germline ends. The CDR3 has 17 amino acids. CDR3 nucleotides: TGTGCCAGCAGCTACCCCTTTGAGCGGGCGTCCACAGATACGCAGTATTTT. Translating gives CASSYPFERASTDTQYF.

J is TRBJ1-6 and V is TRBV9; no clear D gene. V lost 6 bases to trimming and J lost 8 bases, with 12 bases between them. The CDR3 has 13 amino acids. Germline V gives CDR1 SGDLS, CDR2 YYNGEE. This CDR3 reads CASTQYGDSPLHF. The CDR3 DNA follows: TGTGCCAGCACCCAGTACGGGGATTCACCCCTCCACTTT.

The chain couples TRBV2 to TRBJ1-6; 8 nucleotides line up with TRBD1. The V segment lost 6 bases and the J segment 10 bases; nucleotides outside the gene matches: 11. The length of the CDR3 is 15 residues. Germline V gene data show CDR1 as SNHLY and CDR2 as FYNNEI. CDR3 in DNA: TGTGCCAGCAGGCTCGACAGGGGTGGGGGGTCACCCCTCCACTTT. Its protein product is CASRLDRGGGSPLHF.

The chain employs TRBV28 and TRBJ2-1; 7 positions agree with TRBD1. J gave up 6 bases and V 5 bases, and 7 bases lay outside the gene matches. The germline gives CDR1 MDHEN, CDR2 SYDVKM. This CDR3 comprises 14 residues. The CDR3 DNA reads TGTGCCAGCAGTAGCCCGGCAGGGGGCAATGAGCAGTTCTTC. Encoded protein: CASSSPAGGNEQFF.

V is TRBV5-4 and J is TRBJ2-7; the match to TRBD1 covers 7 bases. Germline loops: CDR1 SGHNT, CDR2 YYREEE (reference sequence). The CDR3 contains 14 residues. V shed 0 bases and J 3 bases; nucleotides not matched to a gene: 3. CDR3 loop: CASSLVGQDYEQYV. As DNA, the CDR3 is TGTGCCAGCAGCTTGGTCGGACAGGACTACGAGCAGTACGTC.

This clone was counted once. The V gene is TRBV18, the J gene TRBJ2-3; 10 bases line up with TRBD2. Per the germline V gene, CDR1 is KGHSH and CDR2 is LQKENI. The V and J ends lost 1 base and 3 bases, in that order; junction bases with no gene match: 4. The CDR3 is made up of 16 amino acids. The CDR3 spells CASSPLGTSATDTQYF. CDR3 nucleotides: TGTGCCAGCTCACCACTAGGGACTAGCGCTACAGATACGCAGTATTTT. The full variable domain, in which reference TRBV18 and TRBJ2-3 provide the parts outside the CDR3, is NAGVMQNPRHLVRRRGQEARLRCSPMKGHSHVYWYRQLPEEGLKFMVYLQKENIIDESGMPKERFSAEFPKEGPSILRIQQVVRGDSAAYFCASSPLGTSATDTQYFGPGTRLTVL.

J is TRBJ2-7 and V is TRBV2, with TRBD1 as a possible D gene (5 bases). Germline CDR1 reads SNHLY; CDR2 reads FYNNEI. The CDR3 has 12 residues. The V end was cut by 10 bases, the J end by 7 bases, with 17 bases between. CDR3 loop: CATNFDRGEQYF. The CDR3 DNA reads TGTGCCACAAATTTTGATAGGGGAGAGCAGTACTTC.

In DNA form, the CDR3 reads TGTGCCAGCGATTACCGAGCGAAAAGCTCTGGCTACACCTTC. Amino acid sequence: CASDYRAKSSGYTF. The chain has TRBV27 and TRBJ1-2; the D is unclear. The length of the CDR3 is 14 residues. Germline assignment: CDR1 MNHEY and CDR2 SMNVEV (reference sequence). Trimming removed 8 bases from V and 7 bases from J, with 20 bases in between.

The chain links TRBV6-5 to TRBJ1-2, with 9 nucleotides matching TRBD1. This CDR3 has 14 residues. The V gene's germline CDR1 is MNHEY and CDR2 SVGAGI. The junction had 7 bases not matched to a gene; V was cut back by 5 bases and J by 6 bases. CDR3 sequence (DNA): TGTGCCAGCAGTAACGACAGGGGGACTAATGGCTACACCTTC. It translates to CASSNDRGTNGYTF.

The DNA for the CDR3 is TGTGCCACCAGCAGAGGCGGCCTAGCGGGAGGATGGAACACCGGGGAGCTGTTTTTT. This sequence encodes CATSRGGLAGGWNTGELFF. The genes are TRBV15 and TRBJ2-2, with 11 bases identical to TRBD2. J was trimmed by 1 base and V by 1 base; bases with no gene match: 8. This CDR3 region has 19 residues. Germline V gene data show CDR1 as LNHNV and CDR2 as YYDKDF (reference sequence). The whole variable domain, filled in from reference TRBV15 and TRBJ2-2, reads DAMVIQNPRYQVTQFGKPVTLSCSQTLNHNVMYWYQQKSSQAPKLLFHYYDKDFNNEADTPDNFQSRRPNTSFCFLDIRSPGLGDTAMYLCATSRGGLAGGWNTGELFFGEGSRLTVL.

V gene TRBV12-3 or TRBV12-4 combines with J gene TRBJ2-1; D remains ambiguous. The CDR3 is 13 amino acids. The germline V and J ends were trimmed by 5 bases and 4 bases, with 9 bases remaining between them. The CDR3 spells CASSPNRYNEQFF. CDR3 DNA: TGTGCCAGCAGTCCGAACAGATACAATGAGCAGTTCTTC.

The CDR3, as DNA: TGTGCCAGCAGCTCACAGGGGTTCCAAGAGACCCAGTACTTC. Amino acid sequence: CASSSQGFQETQYF. The chain uses TRBV13 and TRBJ2-5; TRBD1 matches 7 bases. This CDR3 spans 14 amino acids. The V gene end was trimmed by 4 bases and the J gene end by 1 base; junction bases not matched to a gene: 3. The germline CDR1 and CDR2 sequences are PRHDT and FYEKMQ (reference sequence).

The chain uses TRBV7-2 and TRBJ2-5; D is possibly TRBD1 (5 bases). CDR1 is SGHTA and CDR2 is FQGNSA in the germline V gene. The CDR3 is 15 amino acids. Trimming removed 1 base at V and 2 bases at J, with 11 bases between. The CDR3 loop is CASSLGGWEQETQYF. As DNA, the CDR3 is TGTGCCAGCAGCTTAGGGGGCTGGGAACAAGAGACCCAGTACTTC.

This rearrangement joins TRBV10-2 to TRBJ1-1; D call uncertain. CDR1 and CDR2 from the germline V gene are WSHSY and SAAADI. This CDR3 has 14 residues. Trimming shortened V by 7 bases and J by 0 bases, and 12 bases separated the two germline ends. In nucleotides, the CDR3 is TGCGCCAGCATTGTAGCCAGCATGAACACTGAAGCTTTCTTT. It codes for CASIVASMNTEAFF.

CDR3 bases: TGTGCTAGTGGTTTCGGGGGTATTGACACTGAAGCTTTCTTT. Translated, it gives CASGFGGIDTEAFF. The chain is built from TRBV12-5 and TRBJ1-1; TRBD1 might be the D (5 bases). The CDR3 is 14 amino acids. In germline, CDR1 is LGHNT, CDR2 FRNRAP. Trimming cost V 3 bases and J 3 bases, with 11 bases left between them.

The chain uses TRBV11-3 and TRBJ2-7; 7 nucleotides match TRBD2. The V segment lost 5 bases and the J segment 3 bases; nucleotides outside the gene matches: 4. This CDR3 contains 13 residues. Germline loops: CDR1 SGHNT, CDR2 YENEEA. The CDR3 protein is CASSRGGIYEQYV. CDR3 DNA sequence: TGTGCCAGCAGCAGGGGAGGGATCTACGAGCAGTACGTC.

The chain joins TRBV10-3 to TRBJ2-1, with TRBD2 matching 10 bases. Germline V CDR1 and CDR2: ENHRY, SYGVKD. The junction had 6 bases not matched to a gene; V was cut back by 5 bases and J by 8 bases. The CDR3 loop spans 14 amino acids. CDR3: CAISRLAGEDEQFF. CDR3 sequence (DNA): TGTGCCATCAGTCGGCTAGCGGGAGAGGATGAGCAGTTCTTC.

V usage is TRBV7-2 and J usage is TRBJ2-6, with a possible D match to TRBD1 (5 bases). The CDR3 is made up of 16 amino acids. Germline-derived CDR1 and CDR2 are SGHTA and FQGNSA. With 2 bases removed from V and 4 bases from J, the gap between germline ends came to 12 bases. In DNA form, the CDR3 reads TGTGCCAGCAGCTTATGGGGCAGGGCCGGGGCCAACGTCCTGACTTTC. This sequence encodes CASSLWGRAGANVLTF.